The 9 T cell receptor beta chains reported below all come from one sample, sequenced in a study of cytomegalovirus exposure and HLA in healthy donors. The PCR used 60 Vbeta and 13 Jbeta primers. Data came from immunoSEQ multiplex PCR; TCRdb stores just in-frame clones and leaves some out. Counted here are approximately 150,000 clones, roughly three quarters occurring once; the ten biggest clones make up about 7.4%. The sample taken for sequencing was PBMCs. Receptors were obtained from a male donor in good health and CMV-seropositive.

The rearrangement links TRBV5-4 to TRBJ2-7; 9 bases agree with TRBD1. The germline V gene has CDR1 SGHNT and CDR2 YYREEE (reference sequence). The CDR3 extends over 15 amino acids. J gave up 2 bases and V 3 bases, and 6 bases lay outside the gene matches. CDR3 sequence reads: CASSWTGEITYEQYF. CDR3 nucleotides: TGTGCCAGCAGCTGGACAGGGGAAATAACCTACGAGCAGTACTTC.

J is TRBJ2-1 and V is TRBV29-1; the D is unclear. The CDR3 is 12 amino acids. The V gene lost 7 bases and the J gene lost 7 bases, with 14 bases spanning the gap. The germline V gene has CDR1 SQVTM and CDR2 ANQGSEA. In DNA, the CDR3 is TGCAGCGGATCCTTGGGCACGAATGAGCAGTTCTTC. Translation gives CSGSLGTNEQFF.

This clone was seen only a few times. The CDR3, as DNA: TGTGCCAGCAGACGTGGTACTCCTGGAAACACCATATATTTT. Amino acid sequence: CASRRGTPGNTIYF. The chain links TRBV6-5 to TRBJ1-3; D is uncertain. This CDR3 is built from 14 residues. V was trimmed by 6 bases and J by 2 bases, leaving 11 bases between them. CDR1 MNHEY and CDR2 SVGAGI come from the germline V gene.

This rearrangement joins TRBV11-2 to TRBJ2-7; 7 nucleotides align to TRBD1. The CDR3 has 14 amino acids. Per germline, CDR1 SGHAT and CDR2 FQNNGV. V lost 1 base to trimming and J lost 1 base; unmatched junction nucleotides: 1. The CDR3 region has the DNA TGTGCCAGCAGCTTAGGGGGACAGTCCTACGAGCAGTACTTC. This gives the protein CASSLGGQSYEQYF.

This clone occurred once. The rearrangement links TRBV6-1 to TRBJ2-7, with TRBD1 identical over 8 bases. The CDR3 runs to 14 residues. Germline assignment: CDR1 MNHNS and CDR2 SASEGT. Trimming cost V 5 bases and J 2 bases; bases outside gene matches: 5. CDR3 region: CASSSGTGPYEQYF. In DNA form, the CDR3 reads TGTGCCAGCAGTTCCGGGACAGGCCCCTACGAGCAGTACTTC.

This chain connects TRBV11-2 to TRBJ2-3; the match to TRBD2 covers 12 bases. The CDR3 contains 16 residues. V was clipped by 0 bases and J by 4 bases; unmatched bases: 2. Looked up from germline, CDR1 is SGHAT and CDR2 is FQNNGV. CDR3 region: CASSLDPSGGADTQYF. CDR3 nucleotide sequence: TGTGCCAGCAGCTTAGACCCTAGCGGGGGGGCAGATACGCAGTATTTT.

The chain is built from TRBV2 and TRBJ2-3; TRBD2 aligns across 8 bases. V was clipped by 11 bases and J by 0 bases; unmatched bases: 10. The length of the CDR3 is 15 residues. Germline CDR1 and CDR2: SNHLY and FYNNEI. In DNA, the CDR3 is TGTGCCTCAGGCCTGGGCGGGGGGAGCACAGATACGCAGTATTTT. The encoded protein is CASGLGGGSTDTQYF.

DNA for the CDR3: TGTGCCAGCAGCTCGGCGCGGAGGCCGAACACCGGGGAGCTGTTTTTT. Protein: CASSSARRPNTGELFF. The chain joins TRBV7-8 to TRBJ2-2; D possibly corresponds to TRBD2 (5 bases). CDR3 length: 16 residues. Trimming removed 4 bases at V and 0 bases at J, with 12 bases between. Germline lookup yields CDR1 SGHVS and CDR2 FQNEAQ.

The rearrangement joins TRBV4-1 to TRBJ1-2; 7 nucleotides match TRBD1. The V gene end was trimmed by 5 bases and the J gene end by 8 bases; junction bases not matched to a gene: 17. The CDR3 is 16 residues long. Germline loops: CDR1 MGHRA, CDR2 YSYEKL. The DNA for the CDR3 is TGCGCCAGCAGCTACCGGGCGGCAGGGGGAAATGACGGCTACACCTTC. Encoded protein: CASSYRAAGGNDGYTF.